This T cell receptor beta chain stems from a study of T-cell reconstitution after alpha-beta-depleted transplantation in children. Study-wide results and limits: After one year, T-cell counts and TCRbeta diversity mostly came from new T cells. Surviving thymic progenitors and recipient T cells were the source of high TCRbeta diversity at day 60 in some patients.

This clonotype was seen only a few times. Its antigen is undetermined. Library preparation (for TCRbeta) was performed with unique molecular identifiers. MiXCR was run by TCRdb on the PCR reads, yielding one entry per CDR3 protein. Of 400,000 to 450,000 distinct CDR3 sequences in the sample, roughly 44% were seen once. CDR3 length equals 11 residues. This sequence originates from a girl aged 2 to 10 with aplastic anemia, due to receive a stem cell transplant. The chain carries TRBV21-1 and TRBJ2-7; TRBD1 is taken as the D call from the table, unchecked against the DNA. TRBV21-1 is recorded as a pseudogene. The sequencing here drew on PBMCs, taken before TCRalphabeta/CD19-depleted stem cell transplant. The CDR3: CATSWGGEQYF. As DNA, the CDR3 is TGTGCCACCTCCTGGGGGGGCGAGCAGTACTTC.